Shown below are 16 T cell receptor beta chains from a single sample sequenced in a study of T cell responses to AZD1222 COVID-19 vaccine. TCRdb keeps only in-frame clones here, not all; method: immunoSEQ multiplex PCR. The data contain around 150,000 clones, roughly nine tenths of them singletons. The sequencing here drew on peripheral blood, taken 28 days after the second AZD1222 dose. These receptors were taken from an adult who received the AZD1222 COVID-19 vaccine.

This chain connects TRBV19 to TRBJ1-2; 9 nucleotides line up with TRBD1. Per the germline V gene, CDR1 is LNHDA and CDR2 is SQIVND (reference sequence). Unmatched junction bases numbered 5, after V lost 6 bases and J lost 0 bases. The length of the CDR3 is 15 residues. CDR3 amino acids: CASRPNRGPNYGYTF. The DNA for the CDR3 is TGTGCCAGTAGGCCAAACAGGGGGCCTAACTATGGCTACACCTTC.

This clone was observed a handful of times. J is TRBJ2-1 and V is TRBV15, with D maybe TRBD2 (5 bases). The ends were cut back, 5 bases at V and 5 bases at J, with 16 bases in the middle. This CDR3 is built from 15 residues. The V gene's germline CDR1 is LNHNV and CDR2 YYDKDF (reference sequence). CDR3 region: CATSPPGDLNNEQFF. DNA for the CDR3: TGTGCCACCAGCCCCCCCGGGGATCTTAACAATGAGCAGTTCTTC.

J is TRBJ1-1 and V is TRBV2; 7 nucleotides match TRBD1. J was trimmed by 4 bases and V by 5 bases; bases with no gene match: 7. Germline V gene lookup returns CDR1 SNHLY and CDR2 FYNNEI. The CDR3 extends over 14 amino acids. CDR3 protein: CASSRQGLSTEAFF. The CDR3 coding sequence is TGTGCCAGCAGTCGACAGGGACTGAGCACTGAAGCTTTCTTT.

The rearrangement joins TRBV11-1 to TRBJ1-4, with no clear D. Trimming removed 0 bases from V and 9 bases from J, with 20 bases in between. The CDR3 length is 17 residues. Germline V CDR1 and CDR2: SGHAT, FQDESV (reference sequence). Here the CDR3 DNA reads TGTGCCAGCAGCTTAGCAAAAACCGGGCCCGGAAACAAAAAACTGTTTTTT. Its protein product is CASSLAKTGPGNKKLFF.

The chain couples TRBV27 to TRBJ2-1; D remains unclear. The germline V gene encodes CDR1 MNHEY and CDR2 SMNVEV (reference sequence). This CDR3 comprises 12 residues. The V and J ends lost 2 bases and 6 bases respectively, with 5 bases between them. CDR3 bases: TGTGCCAGCAGTTTAGTACCCAATGAGCAGTTCTTC. Protein: CASSLVPNEQFF.

This chain links TRBV6-5 with TRBJ2-3; D not resolved. This CDR3 is built from 16 residues. V was shortened by 2 bases and J by 6 bases, with 18 bases between the two germline ends. Germline V gene data show CDR1 as MNHEY and CDR2 as SVGAGI. The CDR3 DNA reads as TGTGCCAGCAGTTACGGTGGTCAGGCCTCGGTGGATACGCAGTATTTT. Translation gives CASSYGGQASVDTQYF.

This clone has just a few counts. The CDR3 DNA sequence: TGTGCCAGTAGTACCGCCACAGGGGGCCCCTACGAGCAGTACTTC. Its protein is CASSTATGGPYEQYF. This sequence joins TRBV19 and TRBJ2-7; 9 bases map to TRBD1. CDR1 is LNHDA, CDR2 SQIVND, per germline (reference sequence). The V gene end was trimmed by 4 bases and the J gene end by 2 bases; junction bases not matched to a gene: 6. CDR3 length equals 15 residues.

This chain uses TRBV10-3 with TRBJ1-6; 8 bases are shared with TRBD1. Looked up from germline, CDR1 is ENHRY and CDR2 is SYGVKD. The CDR3 contains 16 residues. The V and J ends lost 6 bases and 7 bases, in that order; junction bases with no gene match: 11. CDR3 amino acids: CAISSISGQANSPLHF. CDR3 DNA: TGTGCCATCAGCTCGATCTCGGGACAGGCGAATTCACCCCTCCACTTT.

The genes are TRBV10-3 and TRBJ1-2, with a possible D match to TRBD1 (6 bases). With 4 bases removed from V and 0 bases from J, the gap between germline ends came to 15 bases. The CDR3 sequence is 16 residues long. Germline V gene data show CDR1 as ENHRY and CDR2 as SYGVKD. In DNA, the CDR3 is TGTGCCATCAGTGTAGCGACAGGACCAACTAACTATGGCTACACCTTC. As protein: CAISVATGPTNYGYTF.

The chain uses TRBV19 and TRBJ2-3; D is perhaps TRBD1 (5 bases). There are 12 residues in the CDR3. CDR1 is LNHDA, CDR2 SQIVND, per germline (reference sequence). Trimming removed 10 bases at V and 2 bases at J, with 10 bases between. CDR3 protein: CATRQNTDTQYF. The CDR3 bases are TGTGCCACTCGACAGAACACAGATACGCAGTATTTT.

V usage is TRBV3-1 (or the pseudogene TRBV3-2) and J usage is TRBJ1-5; D uncertain. Trimming removed 3 bases from V and 7 bases from J, with 10 bases in between. Germline CDR1 LGHDT, CDR2 YNNKEL (reference sequence). The CDR3 loop spans 13 amino acids. The CDR3 loop reads CASSQSPPQPQHF. DNA for the CDR3: TGTGCCAGCAGCCAGTCCCCACCCCAGCCCCAGCATTTT.

The rearrangement links TRBV7-9 to TRBJ2-1; 11 bases are shared with TRBD1. Trimming took 6 bases from V and 6 from J; bases not matched to a gene: 10. Germline CDR1 SEHNR, CDR2 FQNEAQ (reference sequence). The CDR3 is made up of 16 amino acids. In nucleotides, the CDR3 is TGTGCCAGCAGGATAAATCGGGACAGGGGGATCAATGAGCAGTTCTTC. This translates into CASRINRDRGINEQFF.

This sequence joins TRBV19 and TRBJ2-5, with D possibly being TRBD2 (5 bases). This CDR3 region has 11 residues. V was shortened by 7 bases and J by 5 bases, with 8 bases between the two germline ends. Germline CDR1 and CDR2: LNHDA and SQIVND (reference sequence). The CDR3 DNA is TGTGCCAGTAACTCGGGGGAGACCCAGTACTTC. It encodes CASNSGETQYF.

The chain links TRBV7-2 to TRBJ2-1; D is perhaps TRBD2 (6 bases). Trimming stripped 1 base from V and 4 bases from J, with 8 bases between. Germline values: CDR1 SGHTA, CDR2 FQGNSA. The length of the CDR3 is 14 residues. The CDR3 DNA sequence: TGTGCCAGCAGCTTAGTTAGCGGATACAATGAGCAGTTCTTC. This sequence encodes CASSLVSGYNEQFF.

V and J are TRBV2 and TRBJ2-7; possibly TRBD2 for D (6 bases). The CDR3 has 14 residues. The V and J ends lost 1 base and 5 bases respectively, with 12 bases between them. Germline-derived CDR1 and CDR2 are SNHLY and FYNNEI. This chain's CDR3 is CASSEGLAPNEQYF. The CDR3 DNA is TGTGCCAGCAGTGAAGGCCTAGCGCCCAACGAGCAGTACTTC.

This chain connects TRBV19 to TRBJ1-1; D not resolved. V was clipped by 5 bases and J by 0 bases, with 13 bases between them. From germline, CDR1 is LNHDA and CDR2 SQIVND (reference sequence). The CDR3 consists of 15 residues. The CDR3 coding sequence is TGTGCCAGTAGTCCCCGCCCTCCCATGAACACTGAAGCTTTCTTT. This gives the protein CASSPRPPMNTEAFF.